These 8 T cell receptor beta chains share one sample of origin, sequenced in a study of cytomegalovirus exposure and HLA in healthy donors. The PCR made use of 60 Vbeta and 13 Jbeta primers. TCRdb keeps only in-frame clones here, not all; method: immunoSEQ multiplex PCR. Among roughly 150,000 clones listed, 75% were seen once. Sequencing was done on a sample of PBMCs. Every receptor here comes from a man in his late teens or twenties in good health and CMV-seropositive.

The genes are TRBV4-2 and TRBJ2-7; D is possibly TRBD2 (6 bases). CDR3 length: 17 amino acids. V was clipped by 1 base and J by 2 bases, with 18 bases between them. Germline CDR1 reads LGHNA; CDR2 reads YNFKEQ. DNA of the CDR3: TGTGCCAGCAGCCAAGGAGGGGAAACGGGACTTACCTACGAGCAGTACTTC. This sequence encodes CASSQGGETGLTYEQYF.

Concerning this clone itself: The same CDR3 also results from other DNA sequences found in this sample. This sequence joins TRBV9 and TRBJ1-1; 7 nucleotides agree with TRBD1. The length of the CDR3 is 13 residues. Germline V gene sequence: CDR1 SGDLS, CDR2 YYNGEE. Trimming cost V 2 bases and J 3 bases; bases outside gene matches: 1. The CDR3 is CASSVDRDTEAFF. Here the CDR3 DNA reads TGTGCCAGCAGCGTCGACAGGGACACTGAAGCTTTCTTT.

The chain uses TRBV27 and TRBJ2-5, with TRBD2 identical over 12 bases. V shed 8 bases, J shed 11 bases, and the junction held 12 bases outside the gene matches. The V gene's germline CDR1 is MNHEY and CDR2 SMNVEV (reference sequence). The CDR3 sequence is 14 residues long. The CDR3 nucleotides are TGTGCCAGCGGGCCTAGCGGGAGGGCCGGCGGGCAGTACTTC. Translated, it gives CASGPSGRAGGQYF.

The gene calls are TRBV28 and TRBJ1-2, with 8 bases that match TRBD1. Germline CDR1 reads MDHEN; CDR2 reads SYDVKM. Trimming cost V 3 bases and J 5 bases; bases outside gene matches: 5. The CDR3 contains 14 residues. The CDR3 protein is CASSFQGAQYGYTF. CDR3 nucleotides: TGTGCCAGCAGTTTCCAGGGGGCGCAATATGGCTACACCTTC.

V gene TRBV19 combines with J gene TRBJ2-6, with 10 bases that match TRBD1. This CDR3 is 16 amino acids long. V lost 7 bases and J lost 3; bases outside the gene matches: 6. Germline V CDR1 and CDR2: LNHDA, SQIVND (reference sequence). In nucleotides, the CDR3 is TGTGCCAGTACACCGGGACAGGGGAATGGGGCCAACGTCCTGACTTTC. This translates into CASTPGQGNGANVLTF.

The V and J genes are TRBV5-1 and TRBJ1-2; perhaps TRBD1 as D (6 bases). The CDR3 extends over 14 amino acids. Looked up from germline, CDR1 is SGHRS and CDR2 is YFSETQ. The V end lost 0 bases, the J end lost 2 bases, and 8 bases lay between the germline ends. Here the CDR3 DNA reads TGCGCCAGCAGCTTGGAGGGGGGGAACTATGGCTACACCTTC. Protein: CASSLEGGNYGYTF.

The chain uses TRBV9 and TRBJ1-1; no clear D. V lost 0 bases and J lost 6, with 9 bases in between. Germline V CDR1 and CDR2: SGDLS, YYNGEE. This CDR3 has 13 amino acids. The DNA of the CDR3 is TGTGCCAGCAGCGTAGTCCCGGAGGCTGAAGCTTTCTTT. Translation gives CASSVVPEAEAFF.

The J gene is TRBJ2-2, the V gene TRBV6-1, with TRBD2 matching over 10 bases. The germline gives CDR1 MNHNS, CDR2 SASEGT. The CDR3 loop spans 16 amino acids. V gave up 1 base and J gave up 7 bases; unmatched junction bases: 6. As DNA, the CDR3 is TGTGCCAGCAGTGAAGTCCTAGCGGGAGTGAGCGGGGAGCTGTTTTTT. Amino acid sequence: CASSEVLAGVSGELFF.